This T cell receptor (beta chain) was documented in a study of beta chain features in type 1 diabetes. The overall study: Comparable age, gender and cell yields were observed in patients relative to healthy donors.

The sequenced template was cDNA made from the entire isolated RNA. Sequencing used immunoSEQ multiplex PCR; TCRdb keeps in-frame clones, though not all of them. The profile shows about 360,000 clones, around 13% of them singletons. Trimming at V came to 2 bases and at J to 6 bases, leaving 5 bases not matched to a gene. Germline V gene data show CDR1 as LGHNA and CDR2 as YNFKEQ. This CDR3 has 15 amino acids. This clone was observed a handful of times. What it recognizes is unknown. Study-level findings and limits: In the patient group, naive, central memory and Treg TCRB repertoires seemed more alike than in the healthy donor group. The cDNA sequencing approach could over-represent high-TCR-expressing cells.

This receptor was taken from a young man in good health. The sample taken for sequencing was naive CD4+ T cells from blood. The chain carries TRBV4-2 and TRBJ2-2, with 8 bases aligning to TRBD1. Here the CDR3 reads CASSQLGQVPGELFF. The DNA of the CDR3 is TGTGCCAGCAGCCAACTGGGACAGGTGCCCGGGGAGCTGTTTTTT.